The source of this TCR beta chain is a study of blood T cells in healthy people across ages. Study-wide points: The study found TCR beta diversity correlated strongly with naive T cell percentage.

Trimming cost V 4 bases and J 2 bases; bases outside gene matches: 6. In germline, CDR1 is MNHNS, CDR2 SASEGT. The CDR3 has 17 amino acids. Details on this clonotype: Its antigen is unidentified.

The use of a sample-barcoded 5' primer and a J-beta primer mix characterized a second PCR of 7 to 11 cycles. MiXCR, run by TCRdb on the 5' RACE reads, gives a single entry per CDR3 protein. The sample records 700,000 to 950,000 distinct CDR3 sequences, more than 40% being singletons. The sample comprised blood. This chain links TRBV6-1 with TRBJ1-5, with TRBD1 identical over 12 bases. The sequence came from a woman aged 60-75 years in good health. The CDR3 DNA reads TGTGCCAGCAGTGCCGGGACAGGGGGCCCTGGCAATCAGCCCCAGCATTTT. It is translated as CASSAGTGGPGNQPQHF.